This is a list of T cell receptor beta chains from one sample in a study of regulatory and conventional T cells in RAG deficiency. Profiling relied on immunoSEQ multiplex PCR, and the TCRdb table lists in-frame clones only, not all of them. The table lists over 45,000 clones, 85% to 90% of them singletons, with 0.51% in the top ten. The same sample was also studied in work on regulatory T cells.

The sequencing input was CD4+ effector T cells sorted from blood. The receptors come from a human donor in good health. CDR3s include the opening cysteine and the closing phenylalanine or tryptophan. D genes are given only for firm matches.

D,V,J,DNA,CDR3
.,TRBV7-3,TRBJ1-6,TGTGCCAGCAGCTTAACGGCACCCAATTCACCCCTCCACTTT,CASSLTAPNSPLHF
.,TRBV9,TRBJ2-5,TGTGCCAGCAGCCCCAGGGTGGGGTACCAAGAGACCCAGTACTTC,CASSPRVGYQETQYF
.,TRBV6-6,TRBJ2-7,TGTGCCAGCAGTTACTCGACGACTACCCCCGGCGAGCAGTACTTC,CASSYSTTTPGEQYF
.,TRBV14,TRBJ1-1,TGTGCCAGCAGCCTCGGAAGGAACACTGAAGCTTTCTTT,CASSLGRNTEAFF
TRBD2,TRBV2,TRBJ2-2,TGTGCCAGCTTATCGGGGGGGCACACCGGGGAGCTGTTTTTT,CASLSGGHTGELFF
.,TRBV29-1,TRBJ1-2,TGCAGCGGCGGTAGTGGGGGCTATGGCTACACCTTC,CSGGSGGYGYTF
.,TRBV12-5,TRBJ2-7,TGTGCTAGTGGTTTGCTGACATACGAGCAGTACTTC,CASGLLTYEQYF
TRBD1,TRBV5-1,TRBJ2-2,TGCGCCAGCGACAAGGGCCAGGGGGCAGTTACCGGGGAGCTGTTTTTT,CASDKGQGAVTGELFF
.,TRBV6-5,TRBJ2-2,TGTGCCAGCAGCAACATGGGCACCGGGGAGCTGTTTTTT,CASSNMGTGELFF
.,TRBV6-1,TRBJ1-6,TGTGCCAGCAGTAGGACCATTGGGGGTAATTCACCCCTCCACTTT,CASSRTIGGNSPLHF
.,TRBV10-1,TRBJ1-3,TGCGCCAGCAGTGAGTCGGGTAGCTCTGGAAACACCATATATTTT,CASSESGSSGNTIYF
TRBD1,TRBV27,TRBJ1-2,TGTGCCAGCAGTCCCAAAAGGCCCGGACAGGCTCTTGGCTACACCTTC,CASSPKRPGQALGYTF
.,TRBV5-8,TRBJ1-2,TGTGCCAGCAGCCCGGATTCGGGACGTGTCTATGGCTACACCTTC,CASSPDSGRVYGYTF
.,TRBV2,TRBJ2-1,TGTGCCAGCAGTGCAGACAATGAGCAGTTCTTC,CASSADNEQFF
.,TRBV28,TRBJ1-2,TGTGCCAGCACCCCAAGTAGGGGGGAGGGTGGCTACACCTTC,CASTPSRGEGGYTF